This entry lists 29 T cell receptor beta chains sequenced from one sample in a study of radiation and T cells in renal cell carcinoma. TCRdb's copy holds only in-frame clones and misses some; the assay was immunoSEQ multiplex PCR. This sample has more than 150,000 clones, with approximately 90% found just once. Time point: blood 2 weeks post-SBRT. Described treatment: 15 Gy SBRT to primary tumor, nephrectomy 4 weeks later. Source: blood, taken from a patient whose treatment included radiotherapy and nephrectomy. The receptors stem from a woman aged 45-60 years with renal cell carcinoma.

Here the CDR3 reads CASSHSMTGSNYGYTF. The CDR3 region has the DNA TGTGCCAGCAGTCATTCTATGACAGGGAGCAATTATGGCTACACCTTC. V usage is TRBV6-6 and J usage is TRBJ1-2, with 7 bases matching TRBD1. CDR1 is MNHNY, CDR2 SVGAGI, per germline (reference sequence). The CDR3 loop spans 16 amino acids. The J segment lost 5 bases and the V segment lost 5 bases, leaving 14 bases of the junction unmatched.

The chain combines TRBV19 with TRBJ2-5, with D perhaps matching TRBD1 (6 bases). V gave up 9 bases and J gave up 4 bases, with 9 bases separating them. CDR1 is LNHDA and CDR2 is SQIVND in the germline V gene (reference sequence). The CDR3 length is 11 residues. The DNA of the CDR3 is TGTGCCAGCCGAGGGGGAGAGACCCAGTACTTC. This sequence encodes CASRGGETQYF. Based on the CDR3 plus reference TRBV19 and TRBJ2-5, the full variable domain is DGGITQSPKYLFRKEGQNVTLSCEQNLNHDAMYWYRQDPGQGLRLIYYSQIVNDFQKGDIAEGYSVSREKKESFPLTVTSAQKNPTAFYLCASRGGETQYFGPGTRLLVL.

This clone was detected only once. The rearrangement joins TRBV11-1 to TRBJ2-7, with TRBD1 matching over 7 bases. Per germline, CDR1 SGHAT and CDR2 FQDESV (reference sequence). The J segment lost 5 bases and the V segment lost 1 base, leaving 5 bases of the junction unmatched. The CDR3 sequence is 14 residues long. The CDR3 DNA is TGTGCCAGCAGCTTAGACAGGGGAAAGGACGAGCAGTACTTC. Its protein product is CASSLDRGKDEQYF.

The chain links TRBV7-9 to TRBJ2-7; 11 nucleotides align to TRBD1. The junction had 6 bases not matched to a gene; V was cut back by 5 bases and J by 6 bases. The CDR3 loop spans 14 amino acids. Germline V CDR1 and CDR2: SEHNR, FQNEAQ (reference sequence). This CDR3 reads CASSADRGPREQYF. CDR3 nucleotides: TGTGCCAGCAGCGCGGACAGGGGGCCTCGCGAGCAGTACTTC.

This chain uses TRBV5-1 with TRBJ2-1; D perhaps matches TRBD2 (5 bases). The CDR3 totals 19 residues. The V end was cut by 3 bases, the J end by 6 bases, with 28 bases between. Germline values: CDR1 SGHRS, CDR2 YFSETQ. The DNA of the CDR3 is TGCGCCAGCAGCTACCTACGGCCCGGTATAGCGTCCCTCCTCAATGAGCAGTTCTTC. It encodes CASSYLRPGIASLLNEQFF. The entire variable domain, with the rest obtained from reference TRBV5-1 and TRBJ2-1, is as follows: KAGVTQTPRYLIKTRGQQVTLSCSPISGHRSVSWYQQTPGQGLQFLFEYFSETQRNKGNFPGRFSGRQFSNSRSEMNVSTLELGDSALYLCASSYLRPGIASLLNEQFFGPGTRLTVL.

V and J are TRBV6-5 and TRBJ2-7, with D maybe TRBD2 (6 bases). Germline loops: CDR1 MNHEY, CDR2 SVGAGI. Trimming took 5 bases from V and 3 from J, leaving 11 bases between them. The CDR3 consists of 13 residues. The CDR3 coding sequence is TGTGCCAGCAGTACTAGCCGGGGCTACGAGCAGTACTTC. This sequence encodes CASSTSRGYEQYF.

This chain joins TRBV7-9 and TRBJ2-7; 7 positions match TRBD2. With V trimmed by 8 bases and J by 0 bases, 7 bases remained unmatched. There are 14 residues in the CDR3. The germline V gene has CDR1 SEHNR and CDR2 FQNEAQ (reference sequence). The CDR3 DNA is TGTGCCAGCGAAGACGGGGGGAGCTCCTACGAGCAGTACTTC. It is translated as CASEDGGSSYEQYF.

The table lists this clone with a few counts. This chain links TRBV10-3 with TRBJ2-1; the D gene is possibly TRBD2 (6 bases). CDR3 size: 13 residues. Germline assignment: CDR1 ENHRY and CDR2 SYGVKD. V shed 6 bases and J shed 5 bases, with 11 bases lying between them. CDR3 in amino acids: CAIREGTNNEQFF. The CDR3 nucleotides are TGTGCCATCAGGGAGGGGACCAACAATGAGCAGTTCTTC.

The genes are TRBV18 and TRBJ2-3; D might be TRBD2 (6 bases). The CDR3 runs to 15 residues. Germline V gene lookup returns CDR1 KGHSH and CDR2 LQKENI. V dropped 0 bases and J dropped 3 bases, with 10 bases sitting between them. CDR3 region: CASSPPGGLTDTQYF. As DNA, the CDR3 is TGTGCCAGCTCACCACCGGGGGGATTGACAGATACGCAGTATTTT.

This sequence joins TRBV5-4 and TRBJ1-1; the D gene is possibly TRBD1 (5 bases). The CDR3 contains 15 residues. V was clipped by 2 bases and J by 2 bases, with 13 bases between them. CDR1 SGHNT and CDR2 YYREEE come from the germline V gene (reference sequence). CDR3 sequence reads: CASSFAGTVNTEAFF. In nucleotides, the CDR3 is TGTGCCAGCAGCTTTGCCGGGACGGTTAACACTGAAGCTTTCTTT.

The rearrangement links TRBV7-2 to TRBJ2-3, with 8 nucleotides matching TRBD2. Germline V CDR1 and CDR2: SGHTA, FQGNSA. After removal of 2 bases from V and 4 bases from J, the junction contained 5 bases not matched to a gene. The CDR3 has 15 residues. CDR3 loop: CASSLIGGGADTQYF. Here the CDR3 DNA reads TGTGCCAGCAGCTTAATCGGGGGGGGCGCAGATACGCAGTATTTT. The variable domain in full, completed from reference TRBV7-2 and TRBJ2-3, reads GAGVSQSPSNKVTEKGKDVELRCDPISGHTALYWYRQSLGQGLEFLIYFQGNSAPDKSGLPSDRFSAERTGGSVSTLTIQRTQQEDSAVYLCASSLIGGGADTQYFGPGTRLTVL.

This chain uses TRBV4-2 with TRBJ1-2, with D maybe TRBD1 (6 bases). Trimming removed 1 base from V and 8 bases from J, with 11 bases in between. The CDR3 totals 13 residues. Germline CDR1 is LGHNA and CDR2 is YNFKEQ. The CDR3 loop reads CASSQGGGVGYTF. In nucleotides, the CDR3 is TGTGCCAGCAGCCAAGGTGGGGGCGTGGGCTACACCTTC.

The CDR3 sequence: CASSLGGAAYEQYF. CDR3 coding DNA: TGTGCCAGCAGCTTGGGGGGGGCCGCCTACGAGCAGTACTTC. The V and J genes are TRBV5-4 and TRBJ2-7, with D perhaps matching TRBD1 or TRBD2 (6 bases each). CDR1 is SGHNT, CDR2 YYREEE, per germline (reference sequence). V lost 0 bases to trimming and J lost 2 bases, with 9 bases between them. CDR3 length equals 14 residues.

The V gene is TRBV2, the J gene TRBJ1-1, with 9 bases fitting TRBD1. The CDR3 consists of 15 residues. The V gene end was trimmed by 7 bases and the J gene end by 1 base; junction bases not matched to a gene: 7. Germline CDR1 SNHLY, CDR2 FYNNEI. CDR3 coding DNA: TGTGCCAGCAACCGGGACAGGGAGACGAACACTGAAGCTTTCTTT. Residues: CASNRDRETNTEAFF.

This clone was seen a single time. V is TRBV18 and J is TRBJ1-1; 7 positions match TRBD1. Germline V lookup: CDR1 KGHSH, CDR2 LQKENI. V trimming: 3 bases; J trimming: 6 bases; junction bases outside the gene matches: 10. The CDR3 has 15 residues. For the CDR3, the DNA is TGTGCCAGCTCACCTTCTCTACAGGGGAGGGCTGAAGCTTTCTTT. It is translated as CASSPSLQGRAEAFF.

The chain couples TRBV9 to TRBJ2-7; weak D call: TRBD1 (6 bases). Germline lookup yields CDR1 SGDLS and CDR2 YYNGEE. The CDR3 loop spans 18 amino acids. CDR3 nucleotide sequence: TGTGCTTTTTTATTTTTTGAAGCCACAGGGACGGTTTGCCACGAGCAGTACTTC. The encoded protein is CAFLFFEATGTVCHEQYF.

The rearrangement joins TRBV15 to TRBJ1-2; no firm D call. The CDR3 loop spans 15 amino acids. Trimming stripped 0 bases from V and 1 base from J, with 9 bases between. Germline-derived CDR1 and CDR2 are LNHNV and YYDKDF (reference sequence). CDR3 sequence: CATSRDGSLNYGYTF. The DNA for the CDR3 is TGTGCCACCAGCAGAGATGGGTCCCTTAACTATGGCTACACCTTC.

The rearrangement joins TRBV18 to TRBJ1-2; D might be TRBD1 (5 bases). The CDR3 runs 16 residues. Germline V gene lookup returns CDR1 KGHSH and CDR2 LQKENI. Trimming removed 3 bases from V and 7 bases from J, with 21 bases in between. In nucleotides, the CDR3 is TGTGCCAGCTCACCGGCAGGATACCAGGGAAACGGTGGCTACACCTTC. This sequence encodes CASSPAGYQGNGGYTF.

The chain links TRBV7-9 to TRBJ1-2; unclear D gene. V was cut by 2 bases and J by 4 bases, with 14 bases left in between. Germline CDR1 reads SEHNR; CDR2 reads FQNEAQ (reference sequence). This CDR3 has 15 residues. The DNA for the CDR3 is TGTGCCAGCAGCTTATCGGACGGTATCCTCTATGGCTACACCTTC. Translation gives CASSLSDGILYGYTF.

The V and J genes are TRBV6-6 and TRBJ2-5; weak D call: TRBD2 (7 bases). This CDR3 contains 16 residues. Germline V gene data show CDR1 as MNHNY and CDR2 as SVGAGI (reference sequence). The V end lost 0 bases, the J end lost 5 bases, and 16 bases lay between the germline ends. The CDR3 protein is CASSYSGGRIGETQYF. CDR3 bases: TGTGCCAGCAGTTACTCGGGGGGGCGGATAGGTGAGACCCAGTACTTC.

The chain links TRBV18 to TRBJ2-2; the match to TRBD1 covers 7 bases. V was pared by 3 bases and J by 6 bases, with 4 bases of the junction left unmatched. Germline V lookup: CDR1 KGHSH, CDR2 LQKENI. The CDR3 length is 14 residues. The CDR3 sequence: CASSPSTGPGELFF. The CDR3 nucleotides are TGTGCCAGCTCACCCTCGACAGGGCCCGGGGAGCTGTTTTTT.

The chain employs TRBV7-8 and TRBJ1-1; TRBD1 is a possible D gene (6 bases). V was pared by 0 bases and J by 6 bases, with 14 bases between. CDR3 length: 15 residues. Germline lookup yields CDR1 SGHVS and CDR2 FQNEAQ. CDR3 nucleotide sequence: TGTGCCAGCAGCTTAGCGTTAGGGGGGAAACCTGAAGCTTTCTTT. Amino acid sequence: CASSLALGGKPEAFF.

The chain combines TRBV7-3 with TRBJ2-1; weak D call: TRBD2 (6 bases). The CDR3 has 16 residues. Trimming shortened V by 4 bases and J by 6 bases, and 19 bases separated the two germline ends. Germline CDR1 SGHTA, CDR2 FQGTGA. DNA for the CDR3: TGTGCCAGCAGCTCATCCCCGGGGGAGCAAGGCAATGAGCAGTTCTTC. This codes for CASSSSPGEQGNEQFF.

V and J are TRBV19 and TRBJ2-3, with D uncertain. Germline CDR1 reads LNHDA; CDR2 reads SQIVND (reference sequence). V was cut by 3 bases and J by 0 bases, with 10 bases left in between. The length of the CDR3 is 15 residues. CDR3 loop: CASSIQSSSTDTQYF. CDR3 in DNA: TGTGCCAGTAGTATCCAGTCCTCTAGCACAGATACGCAGTATTTT.

J is TRBJ2-5 and V is TRBV28; a possible D gene is TRBD2 (5 bases). CDR1 and CDR2 from the germline V gene are MDHEN and SYDVKM. V was cut by 9 bases and J by 5 bases, with 16 bases left in between. The CDR3 covers 13 residues. As DNA, the CDR3 is TGTGCCAGTCGAGCGGCACGGTGGGAGACCCAGTACTTC. Translated: CASRAARWETQYF.

The chain joins TRBV19 to TRBJ2-2, with TRBD2 identical over 10 bases. The germline gives CDR1 LNHDA, CDR2 SQIVND (reference sequence). J lost 6 bases, V lost 8 bases, and 12 bases had no gene match. CDR3 size: 16 residues. The CDR3, as DNA: TGTGCCAGTTATCACTTCCTAGCGGGGGCCCCCGGGGAGCTGTTTTTT. Translated, it gives CASYHFLAGAPGELFF.

This clone was seen a few times. The chain is built from TRBV4-2 and TRBJ2-7; 7 positions match TRBD1. Germline values: CDR1 LGHNA, CDR2 YNFKEQ. The CDR3 extends over 16 amino acids. Trimming at V came to 3 bases and at J to 2 bases, leaving 10 bases not matched to a gene. CDR3 bases: TGTGCCAGCAGCCAGTCGACCGGGACAGAAACCTACGAGCAGTACTTC. Translation: CASSQSTGTETYEQYF.

This chain joins TRBV7-2 and TRBJ1-6; D gene ambiguous. V lost 5 bases, J lost 0 bases, and 11 bases lay in between. The germline V gene has CDR1 SGHTA and CDR2 FQGNSA. The CDR3 extends over 16 amino acids. CDR3 DNA: TGTGCCAGCAGCACCGAACAGAGCTCCTATAATTCACCCCTCCACTTT. This encodes CASSTEQSSYNSPLHF.

The V call is TRBV7-2, the J call TRBJ1-5, with D unresolved. The V and J ends lost 5 bases and 3 bases respectively, with 5 bases between them. The germline CDR1 and CDR2 sequences are SGHTA and FQGNSA. The CDR3 has 12 residues. DNA for the CDR3: TGTGCCAGCAGCGAAACCAATCAGCCCCAGCATTTT. It encodes CASSETNQPQHF.